These 29 T cell receptor beta chains originate from one sample sequenced in a study of cytomegalovirus exposure and HLA in healthy donors. Generated by immunoSEQ multiplex PCR, the TCRdb table keeps only in-frame clones and is missing some. The sample carries some 290,000 clones, approximately 85% recorded once. Sequenced input: PBMCs. Source of these receptors: a man in his thirties or forties in good health and CMV-seronegative.

The chain employs TRBV9 and TRBJ1-2, with 7 bases matching TRBD1. Trimming cost V 3 bases and J 3 bases; bases outside gene matches: 5. Germline V gene sequence: CDR1 SGDLS, CDR2 YYNGEE. The CDR3 length is 14 residues. The CDR3 reads CASSAHGTDYGYTF. CDR3 DNA: TGTGCCAGCAGCGCCCACGGGACAGACTATGGCTACACCTTC.

The table lists this clone with a few counts. The chain is built from TRBV2 and TRBJ1-1; the D is unclear. Trimming left V 1 base short and J 5 bases short, with 17 bases between. CDR3 size: 16 residues. Germline V gene data show CDR1 as SNHLY and CDR2 as FYNNEI. CDR3 in amino acids: CASSEDEGLGKTEAFF. For the CDR3, the DNA is TGTGCCAGCAGTGAAGATGAGGGTTTGGGAAAAACTGAAGCTTTCTTT.

This chain joins TRBV6-5 and TRBJ2-1, with a tentative D call TRBD1 (5 bases). This CDR3 comprises 15 residues. From germline, CDR1 is MNHEY and CDR2 SVGAGI. V lost 2 bases to trimming and J lost 4 bases, with 12 bases between them. The CDR3 reads CASSYRQFGYNEQFF. The CDR3 nucleotides are TGTGCCAGCAGTTACCGACAGTTCGGGTACAATGAGCAGTTCTTC.

The chain's CDR3 is CASSLTGQLSGANVLTF. The CDR3 DNA reads TGTGCCAGCAGTTTAACGGGACAACTCTCTGGGGCCAACGTCCTGACTTTC. The chain uses TRBV27 and TRBJ2-6; a weak D match, TRBD1 (6 bases). The CDR3 extends over 17 amino acids. V shed 2 bases and J shed 0 bases, with 11 bases lying between them. Germline CDR1 reads MNHEY; CDR2 reads SMNVEV (reference sequence).

The V gene is TRBV5-4, the J gene TRBJ1-4, with TRBD1 identical over 7 bases. Germline lookup yields CDR1 SGHNT and CDR2 YYREEE (reference sequence). The CDR3 is made up of 15 amino acids. The V and J ends lost 0 bases and 7 bases, in that order; junction bases with no gene match: 6. CDR3 DNA: TGTGCCAGCAGCTTGGGAAGGGGGCCGAGTGAAAAACTGTTTTTT. Translation gives CASSLGRGPSEKLFF.

In DNA, the CDR3 is TGTGCCAGCAGGTCCTGGGACAGGGGACGGGATGAGCAGTTCTTC. Translating gives CASRSWDRGRDEQFF. The chain is built from TRBV6-5 and TRBJ2-1; 10 nucleotides agree with TRBD1. This CDR3 contains 15 residues. V lost 6 bases to trimming and J lost 8 bases; unmatched junction nucleotides: 10. Germline V gene lookup returns CDR1 MNHEY and CDR2 SVGAGI.

This chain uses TRBV29-1 with TRBJ1-2; 7 nucleotides align to TRBD1. Germline V gene data show CDR1 as SQVTM and CDR2 as ANQGSEA. The trim removed 4 bases at V and 8 bases at J, leaving 16 bases unmatched. The CDR3 totals 15 residues. DNA for the CDR3: TGCAGCGTTGTCGGGCAACAGGGGAAGGTGGGAGGCTACACCTTC. This encodes CSVVGQQGKVGGYTF.

This clone has only one observation. The rearrangement uses TRBV9 and TRBJ1-6; 9 bases line up with TRBD1. Looked up from germline, CDR1 is SGDLS and CDR2 is YYNGEE. V gave up 4 bases and J gave up 10 bases; unmatched junction bases: 6. The length of the CDR3 is 14 residues. CDR3 loop: CASSKRQGESPLHF. The CDR3 DNA follows: TGTGCCAGCAGCAAGAGACAGGGGGAGTCACCCCTCCACTTT.

This clone showed up just a few times. The V gene is TRBV11-2, the J gene TRBJ1-4, with 7 bases fitting TRBD1. Germline V lookup: CDR1 SGHAT, CDR2 FQNNGV. CDR3 length equals 15 residues. The trim removed 3 bases at V and 4 bases at J, leaving 5 bases unmatched. CDR3 amino acids: CASSLAAGGNEKLFF. CDR3 DNA: TGTGCCAGCAGCTTGGCGGCAGGGGGTAATGAAAAACTGTTTTTT. Full variable domain (outside the CDR3, taken from reference TRBV11-2 and TRBJ1-4): EAGVAQSPRYKIIEKRQSVAFWCNPISGHATLYWYQQILGQGPKLLIQFQNNGVVDDSQLPKDRFSAERLKGVDSTLKIQPAKLEDSAVYLCASSLAAGGNEKLFFGSGTQLSVL.

The V call is TRBV19, the J call TRBJ2-2, with 11 bases fitting TRBD1. This CDR3 spans 15 amino acids. J gave up 7 bases and V 4 bases, and 5 bases lay outside the gene matches. The germline V gene has CDR1 LNHDA and CDR2 SQIVND (reference sequence). The CDR3 sequence: CASSKSDRGLGELFF. The CDR3 nucleotides read TGTGCCAGTAGTAAATCGGACAGGGGGCTCGGGGAGCTGTTTTTT.

The rearrangement uses TRBV19 and TRBJ2-7; the match to TRBD2 covers 7 bases. The trim removed 3 bases at V and 2 bases at J, leaving 7 bases unmatched. Germline V lookup: CDR1 LNHDA, CDR2 SQIVND (reference sequence). The CDR3 is 15 residues long. CDR3 in amino acids: CASSMVGRVTYEQYF. DNA of the CDR3: TGTGCCAGTAGTATGGTTGGGAGGGTAACCTACGAGCAGTACTTC.

This sequence joins TRBV5-6 and TRBJ1-6; no clear D. Deletions cut 2 bases from V and 4 bases from J, with 16 bases between. This CDR3 is built from 17 residues. The V gene's germline CDR1 is SGHDT and CDR2 YYEEEE. CDR3 residues: CASSFSPAPQYNSPLHF. The CDR3 DNA follows: TGTGCCAGCAGCTTCTCCCCAGCGCCCCAATATAATTCACCCCTCCACTTT.

The chain employs TRBV6-5 and TRBJ1-2; 8 bases are shared with TRBD1. This CDR3 is 14 amino acids long. Per germline, CDR1 MNHEY and CDR2 SVGAGI. The V gene end was trimmed by 6 bases and the J gene end by 4 bases; junction bases not matched to a gene: 7. The CDR3 nucleotides are TGTGCCAGCAGCCCACGACAGGGGCCCTATGGCTACACCTTC. It yields the protein CASSPRQGPYGYTF.

The rearrangement uses TRBV6-1 and TRBJ1-2, with 9 bases that match TRBD1. CDR1 is MNHNS and CDR2 is SASEGT in the germline V gene. CDR3 length: 17 residues. J was trimmed by 6 bases and V by 2 bases; bases with no gene match: 13. This chain's CDR3 is CASSERDRALVGNGYTF. The CDR3, as DNA: TGTGCCAGCAGTGAACGGGACAGGGCTCTTGTGGGAAATGGCTACACCTTC.

The chain is built from TRBV19 and TRBJ1-6, with D hard to call. The V end was cut by 5 bases, the J end by 9 bases, with 26 bases between. Germline V CDR1 and CDR2: LNHDA, SQIVND (reference sequence). The CDR3 consists of 18 residues. The CDR3 bases are TGTGCCAGTAGTCTGTTAAACCGAATGGCCGACTCGGGTTCACCCCTCCACTTT. It specifies CASSLLNRMADSGSPLHF.

The chain links TRBV7-8 to TRBJ2-7; D perhaps matches TRBD2 (6 bases). V gave up 5 bases and J gave up 6 bases, with 20 bases separating them. CDR1 is SGHVS, CDR2 FQNEAQ, per germline. CDR3 length: 15 amino acids. CDR3 sequence (DNA): TGTGCCAGCAGCCCCGGGGGAACCGGCTTTTCCGAGCAGTACTTC. Translation: CASSPGGTGFSEQYF.

This chain connects TRBV11-2 to TRBJ2-4; 7 nucleotides agree with TRBD1. Germline CDR1 is SGHAT and CDR2 is FQNNGV. This CDR3 is built from 17 residues. The V gene end was trimmed by 5 bases and the J gene end by 0 bases; junction bases not matched to a gene: 10. CDR3 in amino acids: CASSTGGDRLAKNIQYF. Here the CDR3 DNA reads TGTGCCAGCAGCACAGGTGGGGACAGACTAGCCAAAAACATTCAGTACTTC. The complete variable domain, with remaining parts taken from reference TRBV11-2 and TRBJ2-4, reads EAGVAQSPRYKIIEKRQSVAFWCNPISGHATLYWYQQILGQGPKLLIQFQNNGVVDDSQLPKDRFSAERLKGVDSTLKIQPAKLEDSAVYLCASSTGGDRLAKNIQYFGAGTRLSVL.

The genes are TRBV27 and TRBJ1-1, with D possibly being TRBD1 (5 bases). Germline V gene lookup returns CDR1 MNHEY and CDR2 SMNVEV (reference sequence). This CDR3 spans 13 amino acids. Trimming shortened V by 5 bases and J by 5 bases, and 12 bases separated the two germline ends. DNA of the CDR3: TGTGCCAGCAGTGGCAGGGTTGGGACTGAAGCTTTCTTT. Protein: CASSGRVGTEAFF.

The table lists this clone with a count of one. The V call is TRBV27, the J call TRBJ1-6; 7 bases line up with TRBD1. J gave up 10 bases and V 7 bases, and 19 bases lay outside the gene matches. CDR3 length: 17 amino acids. Germline V lookup: CDR1 MNHEY, CDR2 SMNVEV (reference sequence). CDR3 DNA sequence: TGTGCCAGCACCCGGACTCGAACAGACAGGGAAAACTCACCCCTCCACTTT. Its protein product is CASTRTRTDRENSPLHF.

V is TRBV5-1 and J is TRBJ1-3; D gene unclear. The V and J ends lost 4 bases and 0 bases respectively, with 17 bases between them. CDR1 SGHRS and CDR2 YFSETQ come from the germline V gene. The CDR3 sequence is 17 residues long. The CDR3: CASSPSPTVNSGNTIYF. In nucleotides, the CDR3 is TGCGCCAGCAGCCCCTCTCCTACAGTTAACTCTGGAAACACCATATATTTT. The full variable domain, with the rest looked up from reference TRBV5-1 and TRBJ1-3, is KAGVTQTPRYLIKTRGQQVTLSCSPISGHRSVSWYQQTPGQGLQFLFEYFSETQRNKGNFPGRFSGRQFSNSRSEMNVSTLELGDSALYLCASSPSPTVNSGNTIYFGEGSWLTVV.

The rearrangement links TRBV15 to TRBJ1-5, with D uncertain. The CDR3 totals 16 residues. Trimming took off 0 bases at V and 16 bases at J, with 25 bases between the two ends. Germline assignment: CDR1 LNHNV and CDR2 YYDKDF (reference sequence). CDR3: CATSRDRPPEGPVQHF. In DNA, the CDR3 is TGTGCCACCAGCAGAGATCGACCTCCAGAGGGCCCCGTCCAACATTTT.

This clone was picked up a small number of times. The chain links TRBV6-6 to TRBJ1-1, with D tentatively TRBD1 (6 bases). Germline CDR1 MNHNY, CDR2 SVGAGI (reference sequence). The CDR3 sequence is 12 residues long. V lost 4 bases and J 4 bases, leaving 7 bases between the germline ends. CDR3 sequence reads: CASSWTATEAFF. CDR3 coding DNA: TGTGCCAGCAGTTGGACAGCCACTGAAGCTTTCTTT.

The chain's CDR3 is CASSLPTETGTEYEQYF. Here the CDR3 DNA reads TGTGCCAGCAGCCTACCAACCGAAACAGGGACCGAGTACGAGCAGTACTTC. This chain uses TRBV28 with TRBJ2-7, with a tentative D call TRBD1 (6 bases). The CDR3 is made up of 17 amino acids. Trimming removed 6 bases from V and 4 bases from J, with 25 bases in between. Germline CDR1 is MDHEN and CDR2 is SYDVKM.

The chain has TRBV7-9 and TRBJ1-1; D is perhaps TRBD1 (6 bases). Trimming stripped 3 bases from V and 6 bases from J, with 14 bases between. Germline V gene data show CDR1 as SEHNR and CDR2 as FQNEAQ (reference sequence). CDR3 length equals 14 residues. CDR3 DNA: TGTGCCAGCAGCTTCGTAGACAGGAGCCCTGAAGCTTTCTTT. Encoded protein: CASSFVDRSPEAFF.

V and J are TRBV11-3 and TRBJ2-3; TRBD1 agrees at 10 bases. This CDR3 region has 15 residues. From germline, CDR1 is SGHNT and CDR2 YENEEA. The J segment lost 11 bases and the V segment lost 0 bases, leaving 8 bases of the junction unmatched. CDR3 in DNA: TGTGCCAGCAGCTTAGAGGGACAGGGGCTTGGTGGGCAGTATTTT. Translation gives CASSLEGQGLGGQYF.

The CDR3 region is CASSSPLADGRGEQYF. The CDR3 nucleotides read TGTGCCAGTAGTAGTCCACTAGCGGACGGGAGGGGCGAGCAGTACTTC. The chain joins TRBV19 to TRBJ2-7; 8 nucleotides align to TRBD2. The CDR3 length is 16 residues. V shed 4 bases and J 6 bases; nucleotides not matched to a gene: 14. Germline loops: CDR1 LNHDA, CDR2 SQIVND (reference sequence).

This clone was observed a single time. The chain couples TRBV2 to TRBJ1-1, with 11 bases identical to TRBD1. Germline V gene lookup returns CDR1 SNHLY and CDR2 FYNNEI. The CDR3 is 12 amino acids. V was clipped by 5 bases and J by 11 bases; unmatched bases: 4. This CDR3 reads CASSSRDRGAFF. The CDR3 DNA reads TGTGCCAGCAGTTCGAGGGACAGGGGGGCTTTCTTT.

This clone was found once. The V call is TRBV30, the J call TRBJ2-2; D is ambiguous. V dropped 3 bases and J dropped 5 bases, with 10 bases sitting between them. There are 13 residues in the CDR3. Germline loops: CDR1 GTSNPN, CDR2 SVGIG (reference sequence). The CDR3 nucleotides are TGTGCCTGGAGCCTCGGTGGTACCGGGGAGCTGTTTTTT. This encodes CAWSLGGTGELFF. The full variable domain, in which reference TRBV30 and TRBJ2-2 provide the parts outside the CDR3, is SQTIHQWPATLVQPVGSPLSLECTVEGTSNPNLYWYRQAAGRGLQLLFYSVGIGQISSEVPQNLSASRPQDRQFILSSKKLLLSDSGFYLCAWSLGGTGELFFGEGSRLTVL.

V and J are TRBV6-6 and TRBJ1-5; 8 bases fit TRBD1. This CDR3 is built from 13 residues. Looked up from germline, CDR1 is MNHNY and CDR2 is SVGAGI (reference sequence). Trimming removed 6 bases from V and 7 bases from J; junction bases left unmatched: 5. CDR3 nucleotides: TGTGCCAGCAGCCCAGGGGGCGGACAGCCCCAGCATTTT. Translating it yields CASSPGGGQPQHF.